The following is a T cell receptor (beta chain) sequence with its context. The antigen remains unidentified. In germline, CDR1 is SGHTA, CDR2 FQGNSA. The CDR3 length is 14 residues. V was shortened by 5 bases and J by 2 bases, with 12 bases between the two germline ends. These data originate in a study of T-cell reconstitution after alpha-beta-depleted transplantation in children. Study-level findings and limits: About two months after transplant, alpha-beta T cells reportedly came from several hundred expanded graft clones.

The TCRbeta library incorporated unique molecular identifiers. One entry per CDR3 protein, called by TCRdb with MiXCR from the PCR reads. The sample holds a few hundred thousand distinct CDR3 sequences; approximately 10% are singletons and the top ten take roughly 27%. The sample was PBMCs, taken before TCRalphabeta/CD19-depleted stem cell transplant. This receptor was identified in a child less than two years old with acute myeloid leukemia, due to receive a stem cell transplant. The V and J genes are TRBV7-2 and TRBJ1-1, with D perhaps TRBD1 (5 bases). In DNA, the CDR3 is TGTGCCAGCAGCCGTGGGGGGGTAAACACTGAAGCTTTCTTT. Protein product: CASSRGGVNTEAFF.